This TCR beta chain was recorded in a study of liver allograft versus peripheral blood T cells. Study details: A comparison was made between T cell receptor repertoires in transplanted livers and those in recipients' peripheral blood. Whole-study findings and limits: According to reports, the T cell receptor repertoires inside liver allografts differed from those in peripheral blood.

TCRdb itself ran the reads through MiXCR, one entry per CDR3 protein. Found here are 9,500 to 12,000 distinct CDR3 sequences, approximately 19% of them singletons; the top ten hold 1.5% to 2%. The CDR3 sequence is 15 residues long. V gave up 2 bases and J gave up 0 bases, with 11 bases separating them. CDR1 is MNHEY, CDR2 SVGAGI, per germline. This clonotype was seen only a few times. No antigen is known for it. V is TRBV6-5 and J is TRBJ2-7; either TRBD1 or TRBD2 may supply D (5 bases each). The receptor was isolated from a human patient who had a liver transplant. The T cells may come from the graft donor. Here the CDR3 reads CASSYGTDSSYEQYF. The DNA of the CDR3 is TGTGCCAGCAGTTACGGGACGGATTCCTCCTACGAGCAGTACTTC.